A single sample gave rise to the 20 T cell receptor beta chains below, sequenced in a study of radiotherapy plus CTLA-4 blockade in lung cancer. Produced via immunoSEQ multiplex PCR; TCRdb's table is partial and in-frame only. Here the sample spans over 45,000 clones, over 75% being singletons. The source was peripheral blood, collected from a patient treated with radiotherapy plus ipilimumab. The receptors were sampled from a human donor with non-small cell lung cancer who had a complete response to radiotherapy plus ipilimumab.

This clone has only one observation. The V and J genes are TRBV6-5 and TRBJ2-1, with 11 bases aligning to TRBD2. CDR3 length equals 16 residues. V dropped 4 bases and J dropped 9; count of bases not matched to a gene: 11. The V gene's germline CDR1 is MNHEY and CDR2 SVGAGI. The CDR3 DNA follows: TGTGCCAGCAGTTTCACTAGCGGGGGCTCCTTAGGTGAGCAGTTCTTC. Its translation is CASSFTSGGSLGEQFF.

The chain uses TRBV2 and TRBJ1-4; the match to TRBD1 covers 8 bases. Germline assignment: CDR1 SNHLY and CDR2 FYNNEI. This CDR3 contains 15 residues. J lost 4 bases, V lost 7 bases, and 8 bases had no gene match. CDR3 sequence (DNA): TGTGCCAGCACCGGACAGGGTGGTGGTAATGAAAAACTGTTTTTT. Its protein product is CASTGQGGGNEKLFF.

The chain is built from TRBV10-3 and TRBJ1-2; perhaps TRBD1 as D (5 bases). Germline CDR1 reads ENHRY; CDR2 reads SYGVKD. The CDR3 length is 15 residues. Trimming stripped 10 bases from V and 7 bases from J, with 25 bases between. CDR3 in amino acids: CASLSGVGRRLGYTF. CDR3 nucleotide sequence: TGTGCCAGCCTATCGGGGGTGGGCAGGAGGCTTGGCTACACCTTC.

V is TRBV2 and J is TRBJ2-3, with 11 bases matching TRBD2. Germline-derived CDR1 and CDR2 are SNHLY and FYNNEI. The trim removed 5 bases at V and 5 bases at J, leaving 3 bases unmatched. The CDR3 covers 14 residues. CDR3 sequence (DNA): TGTGCCAGCAGTCCGGGACTAGCGGAAGATACGCAGTATTTT. The encoded protein is CASSPGLAEDTQYF. The whole variable domain, filled in from reference TRBV2 and TRBJ2-3, reads EPEVTQTPSHQVTQMGQEVILRCVPISNHLYFYWYRQILGQKVEFLVSFYNNEISEKSEIFDDQFSVERPDGSNFTLKIRSTKLEDSAMYFCASSPGLAEDTQYFGPGTRLTVL.

The V gene is TRBV9, the J gene TRBJ2-3; 10 positions agree with TRBD2. V shed 2 bases, J shed 4 bases, and the junction held 7 bases outside the gene matches. CDR1 is SGDLS and CDR2 is YYNGEE in the germline V gene. CDR3 length: 16 residues. CDR3 loop: CASSVSSGSYPDTQYF. DNA of the CDR3: TGTGCCAGCAGCGTCTCTAGCGGGAGCTACCCAGATACGCAGTATTTT.

The rearrangement links TRBV30 to TRBJ1-2; 7 nucleotides line up with TRBD1. CDR1 GTSNPN and CDR2 SVGIG come from the germline V gene (reference sequence). The CDR3 loop spans 14 amino acids. Trimming cost V 2 bases and J 2 bases; bases outside gene matches: 5. CDR3 DNA: TGTGCCTGGAGTAGGGACAGAAAGAACTATGGCTACACCTTC. This translates into CAWSRDRKNYGYTF.

V usage is TRBV2 and J usage is TRBJ1-1; D might be TRBD1 (5 bases). The CDR3 has 16 amino acids. Trimming removed 2 bases at V and 4 bases at J, with 17 bases between. In germline, CDR1 is SNHLY, CDR2 FYNNEI. CDR3 residues: CASSESGRLEFTEAFF. The CDR3 DNA sequence: TGTGCCAGCAGTGAATCAGGGAGGTTGGAATTCACTGAAGCTTTCTTT.

The genes are TRBV4-3 and TRBJ2-7; D may be TRBD1 (6 bases). With 0 bases removed from V and 3 bases from J, the gap between germline ends came to 12 bases. The CDR3 length is 15 residues. Germline values: CDR1 LGHNA, CDR2 YSLEER. The CDR3 bases are TGCGCCAGCAGCCAAGATCCAGGGACATACTACGAGCAGTACTTC. Its translation: CASSQDPGTYYEQYF.

The chain links TRBV6-6 to TRBJ1-5, with 8 bases matching TRBD1. The CDR3 runs 16 residues. The trim removed 4 bases at V and 4 bases at J, leaving 9 bases unmatched. Germline V gene data show CDR1 as MNHNY and CDR2 as SVGAGI (reference sequence). CDR3 residues: CASSSATGAGNQPQHF. CDR3 coding DNA: TGTGCCAGCAGTTCCGCGACAGGGGCAGGGAATCAGCCCCAGCATTTT.

The V gene is TRBV15, the J gene TRBJ2-3; maybe TRBD2 (6 bases). Germline V lookup: CDR1 LNHNV, CDR2 YYDKDF (reference sequence). The CDR3 extends over 16 amino acids. V was cut by 0 bases and J by 4 bases, with 14 bases left in between. The CDR3 loop reads CATSRDRRGRADTQYF. The CDR3 DNA sequence: TGTGCCACCAGCAGAGATAGGCGGGGTCGGGCAGATACGCAGTATTTT.

The rearrangement links TRBV5-1 to TRBJ1-1; 7 nucleotides agree with TRBD1. CDR3 length: 13 amino acids. V was clipped by 4 bases and J by 3 bases; unmatched bases: 3. Germline V lookup: CDR1 SGHRS, CDR2 YFSETQ. The CDR3 sequence is CASSPQGDTEAFF. The CDR3 DNA is TGCGCCAGCAGCCCGCAGGGGGACACTGAAGCTTTCTTT.

This clone occurred many times. The V call is TRBV29-1, the J call TRBJ1-4, with 10 positions matching TRBD1. The germline V gene encodes CDR1 SQVTM and CDR2 ANQGSEA. The J segment lost 7 bases and the V segment lost 3 bases, leaving 5 bases of the junction unmatched. The CDR3 covers 14 residues. The CDR3 reads CSVEGQGQGEKLFF. In DNA form, the CDR3 reads TGCAGCGTTGAGGGACAGGGGCAAGGTGAAAAACTGTTTTTT.

This clone showed up just a few times. The chain links TRBV6-6 to TRBJ2-7; possibly TRBD2 for D (5 bases). The V gene's germline CDR1 is MNHNY and CDR2 SVGAGI (reference sequence). The V and J ends lost 6 bases and 1 base respectively, with 10 bases between them. The CDR3 covers 13 residues. CDR3 in amino acids: CASSPPGSYEQYF. In nucleotides, the CDR3 is TGTGCCAGCAGCCCCCCGGGGTCCTACGAGCAGTACTTC.

The chain uses TRBV19 and TRBJ2-1; D is perhaps TRBD1 (5 bases). Germline V lookup: CDR1 LNHDA, CDR2 SQIVND (reference sequence). V lost 2 bases and J 8 bases, leaving 7 bases between the germline ends. CDR3 length: 12 residues. CDR3 DNA: TGTGCCAGTAGTATAAGGGGCTATGAGCAGTTCTTC. Its protein product is CASSIRGYEQFF.

This chain connects TRBV7-9 to TRBJ1-2; 7 bases match TRBD1. CDR3 length equals 17 residues. J lost 3 bases, V lost 5 bases, and 15 bases had no gene match. Germline lookup yields CDR1 SEHNR and CDR2 FQNEAQ (reference sequence). The DNA of the CDR3 is TGTGCCAGCAGCCCTGAGGGGTACAGGGGATTTGACTATGGCTACACCTTC. This translates into CASSPEGYRGFDYGYTF.

The chain has TRBV7-2 and TRBJ1-6, with unresolved D. The CDR3 sequence is 14 residues long. The V gene lost 6 bases and the J gene lost 7 bases, with 13 bases spanning the gap. CDR1 SGHTA and CDR2 FQGNSA come from the germline V gene. CDR3 region: CASRYNSPNSPLHF. The CDR3 nucleotides are TGTGCCAGCAGATATAATAGTCCCAATTCACCCCTCCACTTT. Combining the CDR3 with reference TRBV7-2 and TRBJ1-6 gives the whole variable domain GAGVSQSPSNKVTEKGKDVELRCDPISGHTALYWYRQSLGQGLEFLIYFQGNSAPDKSGLPSDRFSAERTGGSVSTLTIQRTQQEDSAVYLCASRYNSPNSPLHFGNGTRLTVT.

The chain carries TRBV9 and TRBJ1-2; D unclear. The CDR3 length is 13 residues. Germline V gives CDR1 SGDLS, CDR2 YYNGEE. The V gene lost 0 bases and the J gene lost 8 bases, with 11 bases spanning the gap. The CDR3 protein is CASSVGADTGYTF. The DNA for the CDR3 is TGTGCCAGCAGCGTAGGGGCAGATACGGGCTACACCTTC.

This chain connects TRBV7-2 to TRBJ2-7; a weak D match, TRBD2 (5 bases). CDR1 is SGHTA, CDR2 FQGNSA, per germline. V was trimmed by 3 bases and J by 3 bases, leaving 9 bases between them. The CDR3 covers 13 residues. DNA for the CDR3: TGTGCCAGCAGCTTTGGACTCCACTACGAGCAGTACTTC. It translates to CASSFGLHYEQYF.

This clone was seen more than once but under ten times. The chain carries TRBV6-1 and TRBJ2-3; TRBD1 might be the D (5 bases). V was cut by 5 bases and J by 0 bases, with 12 bases left in between. Looked up from germline, CDR1 is MNHNS and CDR2 is SASEGT. This CDR3 region has 15 residues. The CDR3 DNA sequence: TGTGCCAGCAGTCCATACAGGCGGAGCACAGATACGCAGTATTTT. Translation: CASSPYRRSTDTQYF.

The count of this clone is one. V usage is TRBV27 and J usage is TRBJ1-3, with D unclear. The CDR3 length is 15 residues. Germline V gene sequence: CDR1 MNHEY, CDR2 SMNVEV (reference sequence). V lost 3 bases, J lost 0 bases, and 9 bases lay in between. The CDR3 loop is CASSFNSHSGNTIYF. The CDR3 coding sequence is TGTGCCAGCAGTTTCAACTCCCACTCTGGAAACACCATATATTTT.